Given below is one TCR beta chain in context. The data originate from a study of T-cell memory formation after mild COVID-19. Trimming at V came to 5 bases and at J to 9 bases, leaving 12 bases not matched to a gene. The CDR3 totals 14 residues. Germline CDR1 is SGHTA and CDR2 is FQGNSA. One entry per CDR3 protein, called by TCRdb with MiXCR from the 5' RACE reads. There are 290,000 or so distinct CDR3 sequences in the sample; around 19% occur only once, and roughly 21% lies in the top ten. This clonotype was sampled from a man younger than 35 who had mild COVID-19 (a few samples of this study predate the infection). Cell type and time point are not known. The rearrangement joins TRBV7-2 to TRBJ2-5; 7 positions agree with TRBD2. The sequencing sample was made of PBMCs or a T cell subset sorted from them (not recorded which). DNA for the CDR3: TGTGCCAGCAGCCCACTAGCGCGGGAAGGGGCCCAGTACTTC. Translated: CASSPLAREGAQYF.